Many counts were recorded for the clone carrying this TCR beta chain. What it binds is unknown. The length of the CDR3 is 14 residues. Per germline, CDR1 SQVTM and CDR2 ANQGSEA. V was shortened by 0 bases and J by 5 bases, with 14 bases between the two germline ends. The protocol attached unique molecular identifiers to individual cDNA molecules. MiXCR, run by TCRdb on the 5' RACE reads, gives a single entry per CDR3 protein. The data show roughly 99,000 distinct CDR3 sequences, with 11% seen just once and approximately 6.9% held by the top ten. The sample belongs to a study of early T cells in non-severe SARS-CoV-2 infection. At the level of the study: The sequenced material was bulk RNA from unsorted whole blood, and its chains were unpaired. Notes on the study in general: Matching results from VDJdb favored anti-spike CD8 responses, leaving private and CD4 specificities undetected.

This clonotype was obtained from an adult who was a healthcare worker with PCR-confirmed SARS-CoV-2 infection or an uninfected control (not recorded which). This chain uses TRBV29-1 with TRBJ2-7, with D tentatively TRBD1 or TRBD2 (5 bases each). Sequencing was performed on whole blood. CDR3: CSVEERGVAHEQYF. In DNA, the CDR3 is TGCAGCGTTGAAGAGAGAGGGGTAGCCCACGAGCAGTACTTC.